A single sample gave rise to the 28 T cell receptor beta chains below, sequenced in a study of blood T cell repertoires in COVID-19. Only in-frame clones appear in the TCRdb table, and some are missing; sequencing was by immunoSEQ multiplex PCR. The sample holds 11,000 to 15,000 clones, around nine tenths seen once. Sequenced material: peripheral blood. The origin of the receptors is a human donor in a cohort sampled during active COVID-19.

This clone showed up just a few times. This chain joins TRBV30 and TRBJ1-5; D possibly corresponds to TRBD1 (6 bases). V was pared by 4 bases and J by 1 base, with 11 bases between. Per the germline V gene, CDR1 is GTSNPN and CDR2 is SVGIG (reference sequence). This CDR3 is 14 amino acids long. CDR3 in amino acids: CAWKEGGSNQPQHF. The CDR3 nucleotides read TGTGCCTGGAAAGAAGGGGGAAGCAATCAGCCCCAGCATTTT.

This chain connects TRBV5-1 to TRBJ2-7, with 10 bases that match TRBD2. The J segment lost 3 bases and the V segment lost 4 bases, leaving 4 bases of the junction unmatched. The CDR3 contains 14 residues. From germline, CDR1 is SGHRS and CDR2 YFSETQ. For the CDR3, the DNA is TGCGCCAGCAGCCAAGGGACTAGCGTCTACGAGCAGTACTTC. This codes for CASSQGTSVYEQYF.

This clone has more than one count but fewer than ten. V and J are TRBV7-9 and TRBJ1-5, with D hard to call. This CDR3 region has 16 residues. V lost 9 bases and J 0 bases, leaving 18 bases between the germline ends. CDR1 is SEHNR and CDR2 is FQNEAQ in the germline V gene (reference sequence). In DNA, the CDR3 is TGTGCCAGTTCCCTTGCTGGGCCAGATAGCAATCAGCCCCAGCATTTT. Its protein product is CASSLAGPDSNQPQHF.

CDR3 bases: TGCAGCGTTGCCGAAAGACAGTGGCAGTTCTTC. It is translated as CSVAERQWQFF. This chain joins TRBV29-1 and TRBJ2-1; possibly TRBD1 for D (5 bases). CDR3 length equals 11 residues. Trimming left V 4 bases short and J 12 bases short, with 13 bases between. CDR1 and CDR2 (germline): SQVTM, ANQGSEA.

The chain carries TRBV9 and TRBJ2-3; 7 bases match TRBD2. The CDR3 is made up of 15 amino acids. V dropped 3 bases and J dropped 5; count of bases not matched to a gene: 9. Germline CDR1 reads SGDLS; CDR2 reads YYNGEE. CDR3 sequence: CASSAGGLIIDTQYF. For the CDR3, the DNA is TGTGCCAGCAGCGCGGGGGGACTTATCATAGATACGCAGTATTTT.

The chain combines TRBV19 with TRBJ2-6; 8 nucleotides match TRBD1. The V segment lost 8 bases and the J segment 0 bases; nucleotides outside the gene matches: 6. The CDR3 covers 16 residues. The V gene's germline CDR1 is LNHDA and CDR2 SQIVND (reference sequence). CDR3 coding DNA: TGTGCCAGTTTAAAGACAGGGGCCTCTGGGGCCAACGTCCTGACTTTC. As protein: CASLKTGASGANVLTF.

The rearrangement links TRBV7-3 to TRBJ2-5; D gene uncertain. Germline CDR1 SGHTA, CDR2 FQGTGA. The length of the CDR3 is 13 residues. V shed 3 bases and J shed 5 bases, with 10 bases lying between them. As DNA, the CDR3 is TGTGCCAGCAGCTTTTGGAGTGGGGAGACCCAGTACTTC. Translating gives CASSFWSGETQYF. Combining the CDR3 with reference TRBV7-3 and TRBJ2-5 gives the whole variable domain GAGVSQTPSNKVTEKGKYVELRCDPISGHTALYWYRQSLGQGPEFLIYFQGTGAADDSGLPNDRFFAVRPEGSVSTLKIQRTERGDSAVYLCASSFWSGETQYFGPGTRLLVL.

CDR3 in DNA: TGTGCCACCAGTGGGATAGGGGACAATGAGCAGTTCTTC. Its translation is CATSGIGDNEQFF. This sequence joins TRBV24-1 and TRBJ2-1; the D gene is possibly TRBD1 (5 bases). Trimming cost V 5 bases and J 5 bases, with 9 bases left between them. This CDR3 comprises 13 residues. Germline CDR1 is KGHDR and CDR2 is SFDVKD.

The chain is built from TRBV11-2 and TRBJ2-3; 10 bases line up with TRBD2. Germline lookup yields CDR1 SGHAT and CDR2 FQNNGV. Trimming took 5 bases from V and 3 from J; bases not matched to a gene: 14. This CDR3 spans 18 amino acids. CDR3 in amino acids: CASSAVALAGVGTDTQYF. In DNA, the CDR3 is TGTGCCAGCAGCGCAGTAGCCCTAGCGGGAGTGGGGACAGATACGCAGTATTTT.

This clone was recorded only once. This chain uses TRBV7-2 with TRBJ2-7; 9 bases agree with TRBD2. Trimming at V came to 4 bases and at J to 2 bases, leaving 6 bases not matched to a gene. This CDR3 region has 15 residues. The germline V gene has CDR1 SGHTA and CDR2 FQGNSA. The CDR3 bases are TGTGCCAGCAGCTCCAGCGGGAGGAGGCCCTACGAGCAGTACTTC. It yields the protein CASSSSGRRPYEQYF.

This chain connects TRBV5-4 to TRBJ1-1; D is unclear. V was clipped by 6 bases and J by 3 bases, with 9 bases between them. Germline values: CDR1 SGHNT, CDR2 YYREEE (reference sequence). The CDR3 covers 12 residues. The CDR3 sequence is CASKTLDTEAFF. The CDR3 DNA follows: TGTGCCAGCAAAACTTTAGACACTGAAGCTTTCTTT.

This clone has just one count. The chain is built from TRBV23-1 and TRBJ2-7; 9 bases align to TRBD1. TRBV23-1 is an open reading frame whose function is uncertain. V lost 2 bases and J lost 3; bases outside the gene matches: 5. There are 15 residues in the CDR3. CDR3 coding DNA: TGCGCCAGCAGTCAACCCCACAGGGGGCTCTACGAGCAGTACTTC. Protein product: CASSQPHRGLYEQYF.

The V call is TRBV5-6, the J call TRBJ1-5; perhaps TRBD1 as D (6 bases). The ends were cut back, 6 bases at V and 3 bases at J, with 19 bases in the middle. The CDR3 is 16 amino acids. Germline V gives CDR1 SGHDT, CDR2 YYEEEE. The CDR3 protein is CASIRGGPGANQPQHF. The CDR3 DNA reads as TGTGCCAGCATCCGAGGGGGTCCAGGGGCCAATCAGCCCCAGCATTTT.

V usage is TRBV28 and J usage is TRBJ1-2; 9 bases are a match to TRBD1. CDR1 is MDHEN, CDR2 SYDVKM, per germline. J lost 7 bases, V lost 4 bases, and 13 bases had no gene match. The CDR3 contains 16 residues. CDR3 loop: CASSSPTGGKYSGYTF. In DNA form, the CDR3 reads TGTGCCAGCAGTTCTCCAACAGGGGGCAAGTATAGTGGCTACACCTTC.

This chain connects TRBV7-9 to TRBJ2-7, with 7 bases matching TRBD1. The CDR3 extends over 14 amino acids. The germline gives CDR1 SEHNR, CDR2 FQNEAQ (reference sequence). J was trimmed by 1 base and V by 4 bases; bases with no gene match: 4. CDR3 nucleotide sequence: TGTGCCAGCAGCTCTACAGGGGTATCCTACGAGCAGTACTTC. It specifies CASSSTGVSYEQYF.

The rearrangement joins TRBV6-5 to TRBJ1-1; 8 bases are shared with TRBD1. The CDR3 runs 14 residues. After removal of 6 bases from V and 5 bases from J, the junction contained 8 bases not matched to a gene. The germline CDR1 and CDR2 sequences are MNHEY and SVGAGI. The CDR3 sequence is CASSPDRVGTEAFF. In nucleotides, the CDR3 is TGTGCCAGCAGCCCGGACAGGGTCGGGACTGAAGCTTTCTTT.

This clone was picked up one time. This chain joins TRBV7-6 and TRBJ2-5, with D possibly being TRBD2 (5 bases). In germline, CDR1 is SGHVS, CDR2 FNYEAQ. Trimming removed 5 bases at V and 0 bases at J, with 16 bases between. The CDR3 extends over 16 amino acids. The CDR3 protein is CASSPKERMNQETQYF. CDR3 DNA sequence: TGTGCCAGCAGCCCCAAGGAGCGGATGAACCAAGAGACCCAGTACTTC.

The J gene is TRBJ2-1, the V gene TRBV10-2; 10 bases align to TRBD2. Germline-derived CDR1 and CDR2 are WSHSY and SAAADI. Germline trimming cut 10 bases from V and 0 bases from J; bases unmatched to any gene: 9. This CDR3 comprises 16 residues. CDR3 bases: TGCGCCACCCACACTAGCGGGATTGGCTCCTACAATGAGCAGTTCTTC. It specifies CATHTSGIGSYNEQFF.

This clone was recorded once. The rearrangement joins TRBV5-4 to TRBJ2-5; 11 positions agree with TRBD1. Germline V gives CDR1 SGHNT, CDR2 YYREEE (reference sequence). This CDR3 has 14 residues. Trimming cost V 4 bases and J 4 bases; bases outside gene matches: 3. For the CDR3, the DNA is TGTGCCAGCAGCAGCGGGACAGGGGGAGAGACCCAGTACTTC. Its translation: CASSSGTGGETQYF.

This clone has a handful of counts. CDR3 bases: TGTGCCAGCAACCAGCGGGAGGAGTACGAGCAGTACTTC. Translating it yields CASNQREEYEQYF. The rearrangement joins TRBV9 to TRBJ2-7; 9 bases are shared with TRBD2. CDR3 length equals 13 residues. In germline, CDR1 is SGDLS, CDR2 YYNGEE. The junction had 5 bases not matched to a gene; V was cut back by 6 bases and J by 4 bases.

J is TRBJ1-6 and V is TRBV7-3; the D is unclear. CDR1 SGHTA and CDR2 FQGTGA come from the germline V gene. Trimming took 5 bases from V and 7 from J, leaving 12 bases between them. This CDR3 is built from 14 residues. The CDR3 region is CASSVQGGNSPLHF. For the CDR3, the DNA is TGTGCCAGCAGCGTACAAGGAGGAAATTCACCCCTCCACTTT.

In this sample, this clone turned up once. The chain recombines TRBV5-1 with TRBJ2-1; no reliable D call. Germline V gives CDR1 SGHRS, CDR2 YFSETQ. The CDR3 consists of 12 residues. Trimming removed 2 bases at V and 5 bases at J, with 5 bases between. The CDR3, as DNA: TGCGCCAGCAGCTTACAGCACAATGAGCAGTTCTTC. Protein: CASSLQHNEQFF.

V gene TRBV28 combines with J gene TRBJ1-3; unclear D gene. CDR3 length: 15 residues. Trimming took off 6 bases at V and 0 bases at J, with 12 bases between the two ends. Germline values: CDR1 MDHEN, CDR2 SYDVKM. CDR3 bases: TGTGCCAGCAGGGGCCTCGGGAGCTCTGGAAACACCATATATTTT. The encoded protein is CASRGLGSSGNTIYF.

The chain joins TRBV2 to TRBJ1-2, with 9 positions matching TRBD1. The CDR3 covers 13 residues. V shed 6 bases and J 4 bases; nucleotides not matched to a gene: 3. Germline CDR1 and CDR2: SNHLY and FYNNEI. CDR3 coding DNA: TGTGCCAGCAGGGGGACAGGGCGCTATGGCTACACCTTC. Amino acids: CASRGTGRYGYTF.

The chain is built from TRBV7-6 and TRBJ1-2; TRBD1 aligns across 7 bases. Germline V gene data show CDR1 as SGHVS and CDR2 as FNYEAQ. The V gene end was trimmed by 5 bases and the J gene end by 5 bases; junction bases not matched to a gene: 5. The CDR3 has 13 residues. The chain's CDR3 is CASSQGDLYGYTF. The CDR3 DNA sequence: TGTGCCAGCAGCCAGGGGGACCTATATGGCTACACCTTC.

This chain joins TRBV11-3 and TRBJ2-3; TRBD2 aligns across 9 bases. This CDR3 has 16 residues. The V gene's germline CDR1 is SGHNT and CDR2 YENEEA. V lost 7 bases to trimming and J lost 7 bases; unmatched junction nucleotides: 15. CDR3 region: CASNLAGTSLDHTQYF. The CDR3 DNA reads TGTGCCAGCAACCTCGCCGGGACTAGCCTAGATCATACGCAGTATTTT.

The chain couples TRBV2 to TRBJ2-2, with D unresolved. This CDR3 has 15 residues. Germline values: CDR1 SNHLY, CDR2 FYNNEI. The germline V and J ends were trimmed by 6 bases and 4 bases, with 15 bases remaining between them. CDR3 amino acids: CASRLVTPGTGELFF. The CDR3 region has the DNA TGTGCCAGCAGGCTCGTTACTCCGGGCACCGGGGAGCTGTTTTTT. The variable domain in full, with the rest retrieved from reference TRBV2 and TRBJ2-2, is EPEVTQTPSHQVTQMGQEVILRCVPISNHLYFYWYRQILGQKVEFLVSFYNNEISEKSEIFDDQFSVERPDGSNFTLKIRSTKLEDSAMYFCASRLVTPGTGELFFGEGSRLTVL.

The CDR3 nucleotides read TGCGCCAGCAGCAAGACCACGGGACTAGCGGGGGGGCCACGGACAGATACGCAGTATTTT. It specifies CASSKTTGLAGGPRTDTQYF. V is TRBV4-1 and J is TRBJ2-3; 16 bases match TRBD2. CDR3 length equals 20 residues. V gave up 5 bases and J gave up 3 bases; unmatched junction bases: 14. CDR1 is MGHRA and CDR2 is YSYEKL in the germline V gene.